This TCR beta chain was sequenced during a study of blood T cell repertoires in COVID-19. Germline CDR1 and CDR2: SGDLS and YYNGEE. The CDR3 is 15 residues long. V was pared by 3 bases and J by 5 bases, with 7 bases of the junction left unmatched. Under the authors' procedure: Reference gene primers were amplified, and this amplification served to estimate nucleated cell counts. Only in-frame clones appear in the TCRdb table, and some are missing; sequencing was by immunoSEQ multiplex PCR. D and trimming were read from the DNA, whereas the V and J calls and clone size are those reported in that table. The table includes around 400,000 clones, approximately 91% detected once. Ages ranged from about 18 to 89 years, with residence in under 25 US areas. Exposed volunteers were people who met a COVID-19 case within 2 weeks before study entry.

The TCR was taken from a woman aged 40 to 49 who had been exposed to COVID-19. J is TRBJ2-1 and V is TRBV9, with 8 bases aligning to TRBD2. Sequencing was done on a sample of PBMCs or T cells enriched from blood (not recorded which). The CDR3 DNA follows: TGTGCCAGCAGCGCGAGCGGGAGAAACGACAATGAGCAGTTCTTC. As protein: CASSASGRNDNEQFF. Full variable domain (remainder filled in from reference TRBV9 and TRBJ2-1): DSGVTQTPKHLITATGQRVTLRCSPRSGDLSVYWYQQSLDQGLQFLIQYYNGEERAKGNILERFSAQQFPDLHSELNLSSLELGDSALYFCASSASGRNDNEQFFGPGTRLTVL.